This T cell receptor (beta chain) originates from a study of shared clonotypes between healthy human individuals. In the case of this clone: The antigen remains unidentified.

Sequencing was performed with immunoSEQ multiplex PCR; in TCRdb, only in-frame clones are kept and a portion is missing. The sample records about 800,000 clones, 96% being singletons. Terminally differentiated effector memory CD45RA+ cells were left out of the naive CD8 fraction, which was CD45RO-negative and positively selected for CCR7. General study results and limits: In having few donors, the study represented limited genetic and exposure-history diversity.

This sequence originates from a man aged 25 to 40 in good health. The sample consisted of naive CD8+ T cells sorted from blood.

The CDR3: CASSLSQWGYNEQFF. The CDR3 DNA reads TGTGCCAGCAGTTTAAGCCAGTGGGGCTACAATGAGCAGTTCTTC. V is TRBV27 and J is TRBJ2-1; D is ambiguous. This CDR3 contains 15 residues. Germline V gene sequence: CDR1 MNHEY, CDR2 SMNVEV (reference sequence). V was cut by 2 bases and J by 3 bases, with 11 bases left in between.